The clone carrying this T cell receptor (beta chain) has just a few counts. Its target is unknown. PCR employed 60 Vbeta and 13 Jbeta primers. Some clones are missing from TCRdb's copy, which holds only in-frame ones; the method was immunoSEQ multiplex PCR. The table lists about 120,000 clones, 8% to 11% of them singletons. The CDR3 covers 14 residues. Deletions cut 4 bases from V and 1 base from J, with 11 bases between. The germline V gene encodes CDR1 SGHRS and CDR2 YFSETQ. This entry comes from a study of cytomegalovirus exposure and HLA in healthy donors. The overall study: Among about 400 genotyped donors, approximately 80% fell in the Caucasian-associated ancestry cluster. Study-wide results and caveats: High sensitivity and specificity were reportedly achieved when the classifier diagnosed cytomegalovirus status. Analysis was carried out at a later point, and it linked a missense DCLRE1C variant to TCR beta V- and J-gene trimming.

The clonotype was recovered from a woman aged 18-30 years in good health and CMV-seropositive. The chain employs TRBV5-1 and TRBJ1-1; D is perhaps TRBD1 (6 bases). The sequencing input was PBMCs. DNA of the CDR3: TGCGCCAGCAGCACCGGGGACAAGAACACTGAAGCTTTCTTT. This sequence encodes CASSTGDKNTEAFF.